This is a list of T cell receptor beta chains from one sample in a study of blood T cell repertoires in COVID-19. This table comes from immunoSEQ multiplex PCR, and its TCRdb copy is limited to in-frame clones, with some not included. The data show approximately 210,000 clones, 70% to 90% seen once. Material: peripheral blood. The receptors stem from a woman in her 40s with acute or convalescent COVID-19. CDR3s include the opening cysteine and the closing phenylalanine or tryptophan. Expanded clones are given a class, and other clones once, few, many or no size at all.

CDR3 protein | V gene | clone size | J gene
CATSDDQKRNQETQYF | TRBV24-1 | - | TRBJ2-5
CASSLVGQGGNEKLFF | TRBV7-6 | - | TRBJ1-4
CATSPRQGNNQPQHF | TRBV24-1 | - | TRBJ1-5
CASSLQGENEQFF | TRBV19 | - | TRBJ2-1
CASRGTLGGQPQHF | TRBV6-5 | - | TRBJ1-5
CAGGTGGAKGRTGELFF | TRBV6-4 | - | TRBJ2-2
CASSQSGGVKQYF | TRBV5-1 | - | TRBJ2-3
CASSYSGTTFNTEAFF | TRBV6-5 | - | TRBJ1-1
CASSRGHGYTF | TRBV6-5 | few | TRBJ1-2
CASSARDFYKPMNTEAFF | TRBV3-1/TRBV3-2 | - | TRBJ1-1
CASSETAGGPGKNIQYF | TRBV2 | - | TRBJ2-4
CASSMNQREQFF | TRBV5-4 | - | TRBJ2-1
CATSGPQGAGEKLFF | TRBV24-1 | - | TRBJ1-4
CASSEPKGGGYGYTF | TRBV25-1 | - | TRBJ1-2
CASSPPREAAQNQPQHF | TRBV4-1 | - | TRBJ1-5
CASSSETVLGNQPQHF | TRBV6-6 | - | TRBJ1-5
CASRSPNNEQFF | TRBV12-3/TRBV12-4 | - | TRBJ2-1
CAISGDFSADGYTF | TRBV10-3 | - | TRBJ1-2
CAWRPTGGDSPLHF | TRBV30 | - | TRBJ1-6
CASTSGQGPYNEQFF | TRBV5-6 | - | TRBJ2-1
CASSLGGRAGNTIYF | TRBV9 | - | TRBJ1-3
CASSRLVRSGDEQFF | TRBV7-2 | - | TRBJ2-1
CASSAAPRGNTIYF | TRBV7-9 | - | TRBJ1-3
CASGHLRGALGTDTQYF | TRBV12-5 | - | TRBJ2-3
CASSPSGGGETQYF | TRBV19 | - | TRBJ2-5
CAVQPGGDYGYTF | TRBV5-4 | - | TRBJ1-2
CSVRDAEIYGYTF | TRBV29-1 | - | TRBJ1-2
CASSRRRGGYTF | TRBV2 | - | TRBJ1-2
CASSPSTGGGTGELFF | TRBV11-3 | - | TRBJ2-2
CASRDSYYGYTF | TRBV5-1 | - | TRBJ1-2
CASSDLQETQYF | TRBV10-2 | - | TRBJ2-5
CASGTVSYNSPLHF | TRBV19 | - | TRBJ1-6
CASRTGWDGYTF | TRBV27 | - | TRBJ1-2
CASSLGSMSGYTF | TRBV7-3 | few | TRBJ1-2
CASSRGGWTGELFF | TRBV27 | - | TRBJ2-2
CASSQETWAEAFF | TRBV14 | - | TRBJ1-1
CASSSDRAYGELFF | TRBV5-1 | - | TRBJ2-2
CASSYGAGGPGTQYF | TRBV6-6 | - | TRBJ2-5
CASSIWEGAGAEAFF | TRBV19 | - | TRBJ1-1
CASSLTVNTEAFF | TRBV7-6 | once | TRBJ1-1
CASSPRGDSNGYTF | TRBV5-1 | - | TRBJ1-2
CASSEYLGVGAEAFF | TRBV11-2 | - | TRBJ1-1
CASSPTGGGGYTF | TRBV18 | - | TRBJ1-2
CASSLGLAGGPETQYF | TRBV5-1 | - | TRBJ2-5
CAISEQTGDQPQHF | TRBV10-3 | once | TRBJ1-5
CASSSRPSVGSYNEQFF | TRBV7-2 | - | TRBJ2-1
CSAIQGTGNTIYF | TRBV29-1 | - | TRBJ1-3
CSASVAGGQETQYF | TRBV20-1 | - | TRBJ2-5
CASSGGVPADTQYF | TRBV9 | once | TRBJ2-3
CAWSVLRGGNQPQHF | TRBV30 | - | TRBJ1-5
CASSETGGNTGELFF | TRBV25-1 | - | TRBJ2-2
CASSYSPPSLTGYTF | TRBV6-5 | few | TRBJ1-2
CASSLRGGARGYGYTF | TRBV11-2 | once | TRBJ1-2
CASSLVTGQFF | TRBV12-3/TRBV12-4 | - | TRBJ2-1
CASRQPGQGRHQAFF | TRBV5-1 | - | TRBJ1-1
CASSADDRGREAFF | TRBV9 | - | TRBJ1-1
CASSDLGANQPQHF | TRBV2 | few | TRBJ1-5